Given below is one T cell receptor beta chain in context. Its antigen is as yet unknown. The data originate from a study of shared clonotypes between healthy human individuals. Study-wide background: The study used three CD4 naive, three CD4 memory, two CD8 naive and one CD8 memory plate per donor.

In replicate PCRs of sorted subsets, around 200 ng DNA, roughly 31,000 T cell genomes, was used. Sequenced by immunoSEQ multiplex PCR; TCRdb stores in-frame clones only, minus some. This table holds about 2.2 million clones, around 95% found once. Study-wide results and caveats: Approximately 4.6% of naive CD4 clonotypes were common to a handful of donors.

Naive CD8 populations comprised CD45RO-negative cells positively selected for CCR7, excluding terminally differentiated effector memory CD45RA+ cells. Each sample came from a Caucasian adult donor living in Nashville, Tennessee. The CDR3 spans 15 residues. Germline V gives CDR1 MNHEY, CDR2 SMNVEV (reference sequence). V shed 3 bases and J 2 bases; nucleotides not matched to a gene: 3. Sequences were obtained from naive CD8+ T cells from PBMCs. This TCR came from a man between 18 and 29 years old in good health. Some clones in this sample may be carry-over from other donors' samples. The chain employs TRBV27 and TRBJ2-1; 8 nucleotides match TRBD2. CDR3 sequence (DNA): TGTGCCAGCAGTTTTGGGACTAGAACCTACAATGAGCAGTTCTTC. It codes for CASSFGTRTYNEQFF.